This TCR beta chain was profiled in a study of response to subunit inactivated influenza vaccine. This clonotype was picked up a small number of times. Its cognate antigen is unknown. Findings of the study overall: Seasonal influenza vaccination, on each occasion, was suggested by the authors to recruit few new T cells.

TCRdb itself ran the RT-PCR reads through MiXCR, one entry per CDR3 protein. The sample yields about 240,000 distinct CDR3 sequences, approximately 12% seen once. The J segment lost 2 bases and the V segment lost 5 bases, leaving 9 bases of the junction unmatched. CDR1 is MDHEN, CDR2 SYDVKM, per germline. The CDR3 contains 17 residues. Sequenced material: non-naive T cells sorted from PBMCs, taken roughly 2 weeks before vaccination. The gene calls are TRBV28 and TRBJ2-6, with TRBD1 identical over 7 bases. The sequence was collected from a man in his forties or fifties who received an inactivated influenza vaccine. The CDR3 loop reads CASSLTGFGPGANVLTF. CDR3 bases: TGTGCCAGCAGTCTGACAGGGTTCGGGCCTGGGGCCAACGTCCTGACTTTC.